This T cell receptor beta chain was captured by sequencing in a study of cytomegalovirus exposure and HLA in healthy donors. Clones were read by immunoSEQ multiplex PCR, and TCRdb kept only the in-frame ones, dropping some. The sample holds about 200,000 clones; less than 90% are singletons and the top ten take roughly 5.5%. V shed 4 bases and J shed 0 bases, with 10 bases lying between them. Germline V gene sequence: CDR1 MNHNS, CDR2 SASEGT. The CDR3 loop spans 15 amino acids. The specimen sequenced was PBMCs. This chain joins TRBV6-1 and TRBJ2-1; tentatively, D is TRBD2 (6 bases). The sequence derives from a woman under 30 in good health and CMV-seronegative. In DNA form, the CDR3 reads TGTGCCAGCAGTGTAGCGGTAGGCTCCTACAATGAGCAGTTCTTC. Protein product: CASSVAVGSYNEQFF.